These 20 T cell receptor beta chains were sequenced from one sample in a study of PD-1 blockade in classical Hodgkin lymphoma. The repertoire was sequenced with immunoSEQ multiplex PCR; TCRdb's copy has only in-frame clones and lacks some. This sample yields about 90,000 clones, of which about nine tenths are seen a single time; under 3.5% belongs to the top ten. Time point denoted: cycle 4 day 1 (C4D1), after 6 weeks of nivolumab. Brentuximab vedotin exposure varied, and every patient relapsed after autologous stem cell transplantation. Sequencing used peripheral blood mononuclear cells (PBMCs), obtained before the fourth cycle of nivolumab. Every receptor here comes from a human donor with classical Hodgkin lymphoma.

The rearrangement uses TRBV10-3 and TRBJ1-5; the D gene is possibly TRBD1 (5 bases). V was cut by 6 bases and J by 6 bases, with 18 bases left in between. Germline V gene sequence: CDR1 ENHRY, CDR2 SYGVKD. The CDR3 is 15 amino acids. Written as DNA, the CDR3 is TGTGCCATCAGCGCCCAGGGAAAGTATAGTCAGCCCCAGCATTTT. Protein sequence: CAISAQGKYSQPQHF.

The rearrangement links TRBV25-1 to TRBJ2-7; D gene uncertain. Trimming took 4 bases from V and 4 from J, leaving 11 bases between them. The CDR3 contains 13 residues. Germline-derived CDR1 and CDR2 are MGHDK and SYGVNS. The CDR3 protein is CASSGISAYEQYF. The CDR3 nucleotides read TGTGCCAGCAGTGGGATTTCAGCGTACGAGCAGTACTTC.

The chain uses TRBV11-1 and TRBJ1-2; D gene unclear. The V gene lost 1 base and the J gene lost 4 bases, with 7 bases spanning the gap. This CDR3 has 13 residues. The germline V gene has CDR1 SGHAT and CDR2 FQDESV (reference sequence). The CDR3 loop reads CASSLGGGYGYTF. CDR3 coding DNA: TGTGCCAGCAGCTTAGGAGGCGGCTATGGCTACACCTTC.

This clone was seen just once. V is TRBV6-5 and J is TRBJ1-5; 7 nucleotides match TRBD1. The CDR3 is 13 residues long. The ends lost 2 bases at V and 11 bases at J; junction bases unmatched: 6. CDR1 MNHEY and CDR2 SVGAGI come from the germline V gene. CDR3 amino acids: CASSYRGPGAQHF. In DNA form, the CDR3 reads TGTGCCAGCAGTTACAGGGGGCCGGGGGCCCAGCATTTT.

This clone was found once. This sequence joins TRBV29-1 and TRBJ1-6, with D possibly being TRBD1 (6 bases). The germline V and J ends were trimmed by 7 bases and 5 bases, with 21 bases remaining between them. The germline V gene encodes CDR1 SQVTM and CDR2 ANQGSEA. This CDR3 is 16 amino acids long. The CDR3 sequence: CSASGGDTRDNSPLHF. As DNA, the CDR3 is TGCAGCGCGTCGGGGGGGGACACGAGGGATAATTCACCCCTCCACTTT.

This chain uses TRBV5-5 with TRBJ1-1; D is unresolved. Trimming shortened V by 2 bases and J by 3 bases, and 11 bases separated the two germline ends. Germline values: CDR1 SGHKS, CDR2 YYEKEE (reference sequence). The CDR3 is made up of 14 amino acids. The chain's CDR3 is CASSFRVPDTEAFF. Here the CDR3 DNA reads TGTGCCAGCAGCTTTCGGGTGCCGGACACTGAAGCTTTCTTT.

The chain combines TRBV13 with TRBJ1-1; unclear D gene. V lost 0 bases, J lost 6 bases, and 11 bases lay in between. The CDR3 is 14 residues long. Per germline, CDR1 PRHDT and CDR2 FYEKMQ (reference sequence). The CDR3 DNA reads as TGTGCCAGCAGCTTAGGCCTTGGGAGGGCTGAAGCTTTCTTT. It encodes CASSLGLGRAEAFF.

The rearrangement uses TRBV4-2 and TRBJ2-7; 12 bases line up with TRBD1. CDR3 size: 14 residues. Germline trimming cut 4 bases from V and 6 bases from J; bases unmatched to any gene: 4. Germline CDR1 is LGHNA and CDR2 is YNFKEQ. The CDR3 is CASSPGQGAFEQYF. The CDR3 nucleotides are TGTGCCAGCAGCCCGGGACAGGGGGCGTTCGAGCAGTACTTC.

The chain recombines TRBV6-4 with TRBJ1-1; the D is unclear. The CDR3 totals 14 residues. Germline loops: CDR1 MRHNA, CDR2 SNTAGT. The V and J ends lost 3 bases and 1 base respectively, with 9 bases between them. CDR3 amino acids: CASSDTRKNTEAFF. As DNA, the CDR3 is TGTGCCAGCAGTGATACACGGAAGAACACTGAAGCTTTCTTT.

The gene calls are TRBV30 and TRBJ1-5, with 12 bases fitting TRBD1. V lost 1 base and J lost 6; bases outside the gene matches: 1. CDR3 length equals 14 residues. From germline, CDR1 is GTSNPN and CDR2 SVGIG (reference sequence). CDR3 sequence reads: CAWSAGQGAQPQHF. CDR3 in DNA: TGTGCCTGGAGTGCGGGACAGGGGGCTCAGCCCCAGCATTTT.

The rearrangement joins TRBV9 to TRBJ2-3; TRBD2 matches 8 bases. With 1 base clipped from V and 2 bases from J, the junction kept 12 bases outside the gene matches. There are 18 residues in the CDR3. The V gene's germline CDR1 is SGDLS and CDR2 YYNGEE. The CDR3 loop is CASSVRKERGPSTDTQYF. The CDR3 DNA follows: TGTGCCAGCAGCGTAAGAAAAGAGCGGGGGCCTTCCACAGATACGCAGTATTTT.

Only a few counts were recorded for this clone. The rearrangement joins TRBV5-4 to TRBJ1-1; D gene uncertain. In germline, CDR1 is SGHNT, CDR2 YYREEE (reference sequence). V gave up 1 base and J gave up 4 bases, with 14 bases separating them. This CDR3 is built from 15 residues. The DNA of the CDR3 is TGTGCCAGCAGCTTGAAGGGCACGGTGGGCACTGAAGCTTTCTTT. Protein: CASSLKGTVGTEAFF.

J is TRBJ2-1 and V is TRBV7-2; TRBD2 aligns across 15 bases. This CDR3 has 15 amino acids. Trimming took 4 bases from V and 7 from J; bases not matched to a gene: 2. Germline V gives CDR1 SGHTA, CDR2 FQGNSA. CDR3 bases: TGTGCCAGCAGCTGGACTAGCGGGGGGGAGAATGAGCAGTTCTTC. This gives the protein CASSWTSGGENEQFF.

The chain uses TRBV19 and TRBJ1-4; a weak D match, TRBD1 (5 bases). CDR1 LNHDA and CDR2 SQIVND come from the germline V gene (reference sequence). V shed 7 bases and J shed 0 bases, with 12 bases lying between them. The CDR3 spans 15 residues. In DNA form, the CDR3 reads TGTGCCAGTATCCCAACAGGTGCAACTAATGAAAAACTGTTTTTT. It is translated as CASIPTGATNEKLFF.

J is TRBJ2-5 and V is TRBV7-3; D might be TRBD1 (6 bases). V was cut by 1 base and J by 5 bases, with 17 bases left in between. This CDR3 comprises 16 residues. From germline, CDR1 is SGHTA and CDR2 FQGTGA. The CDR3 DNA reads TGTGCCAGCAGCTTAAAGGGACACACGTCCAGGGAGACCCAGTACTTC. Its translation is CASSLKGHTSRETQYF.

The chain employs TRBV9 and TRBJ1-1, with 12 bases lining up with TRBD1. V lost 4 bases and J lost 4; bases outside the gene matches: 8. Germline lookup yields CDR1 SGDLS and CDR2 YYNGEE. CDR3 length: 16 residues. The CDR3, as DNA: TGTGCCAGCAGCCCCCGGGACAGGGGGCAGTTCACTGAAGCTTTCTTT. It specifies CASSPRDRGQFTEAFF.

This clone was detected once. The V and J genes are TRBV9 and TRBJ2-1; possibly TRBD2 for D (7 bases). Trimming pared 0 bases from V and 11 bases from J, leaving 9 bases between. CDR1 is SGDLS, CDR2 YYNGEE, per germline. The CDR3 consists of 12 residues. This CDR3 reads CASSVARGQQFF. The CDR3 DNA is TGTGCCAGCAGCGTAGCGCGGGGGCAGCAGTTCTTC.

This clone has a single count. Written as DNA, the CDR3 is TGCGCCAGCAGCCAAGATCCTCGAGGACTAGCCTGGAAGACCCAGTACTTC. This translates into CASSQDPRGLAWKTQYF. This chain connects TRBV4-1 to TRBJ2-5, with 8 bases lining up with TRBD2. Looked up from germline, CDR1 is MGHRA and CDR2 is YSYEKL. The CDR3 extends over 17 amino acids. V was clipped by 0 bases and J by 6 bases; unmatched bases: 12.

V is TRBV5-4 and J is TRBJ2-3, with D perhaps matching TRBD2 (5 bases). CDR3 length: 14 amino acids. V shed 1 base and J shed 3 bases, with 9 bases lying between them. CDR1 is SGHNT and CDR2 is YYREEE in the germline V gene (reference sequence). In DNA, the CDR3 is TGTGCCAGCAGCTTGATCAGGAGGACAGATACGCAGTATTTT. This encodes CASSLIRRTDTQYF.

The rearrangement joins TRBV30 to TRBJ1-2; no clear D gene. V lost 4 bases and J 5 bases, leaving 23 bases between the germline ends. Germline CDR1 is GTSNPN and CDR2 is SVGIG (reference sequence). The CDR3 totals 16 residues. This CDR3 reads CAWTKGQPPSFYGYTF. For the CDR3, the DNA is TGTGCCTGGACGAAAGGGCAGCCACCTTCCTTTTATGGCTACACCTTC.